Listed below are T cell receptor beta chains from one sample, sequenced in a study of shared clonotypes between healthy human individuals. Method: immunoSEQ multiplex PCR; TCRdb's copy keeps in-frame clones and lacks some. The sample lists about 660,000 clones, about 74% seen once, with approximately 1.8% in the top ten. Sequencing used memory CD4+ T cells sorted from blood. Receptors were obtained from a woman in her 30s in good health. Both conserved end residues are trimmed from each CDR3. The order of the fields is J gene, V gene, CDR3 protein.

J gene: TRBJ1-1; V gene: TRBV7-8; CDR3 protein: ASSFENRNTEAF
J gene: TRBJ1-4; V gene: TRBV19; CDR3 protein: ASSVGTGDEKLF
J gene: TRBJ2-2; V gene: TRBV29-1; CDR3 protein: SAGRNGELF
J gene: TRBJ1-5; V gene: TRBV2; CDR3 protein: ASSIGRFGSPQH
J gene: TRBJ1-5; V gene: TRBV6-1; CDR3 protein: ASSRGQNNQPQH
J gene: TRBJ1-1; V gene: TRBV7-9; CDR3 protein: ASSFSGDTEAF
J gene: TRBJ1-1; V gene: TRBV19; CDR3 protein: ASTTQGRTTEAF
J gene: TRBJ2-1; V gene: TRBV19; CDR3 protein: ASSMMVAGGSEQF
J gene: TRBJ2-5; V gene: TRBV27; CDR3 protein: ASSRIRGSGQETQY
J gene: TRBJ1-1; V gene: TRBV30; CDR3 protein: AWSPLLTGGTEAF
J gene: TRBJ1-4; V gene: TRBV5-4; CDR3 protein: ASSSERGPDGKLF
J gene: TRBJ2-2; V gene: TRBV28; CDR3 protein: ASSFGLILAGGGELF
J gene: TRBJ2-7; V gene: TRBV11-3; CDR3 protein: ASSSGTLQEQY
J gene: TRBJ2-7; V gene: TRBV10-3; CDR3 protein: AIRDRLSASDEQY
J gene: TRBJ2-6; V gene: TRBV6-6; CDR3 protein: ASTLRERSGANVLT
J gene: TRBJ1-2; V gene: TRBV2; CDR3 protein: ASRLLPGYGYT
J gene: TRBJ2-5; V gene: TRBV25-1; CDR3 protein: ASSEYSQETQY
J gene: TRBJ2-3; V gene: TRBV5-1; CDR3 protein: ASSYGSGTPGDTQY
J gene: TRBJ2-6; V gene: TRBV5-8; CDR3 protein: ASRPSGANVLT
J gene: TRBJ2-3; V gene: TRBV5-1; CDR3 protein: ASRFSPSTDTQY
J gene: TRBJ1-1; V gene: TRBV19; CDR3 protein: ASSIEGLMNTEAF
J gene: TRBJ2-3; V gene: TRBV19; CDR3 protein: ASSIQGASTDTQY
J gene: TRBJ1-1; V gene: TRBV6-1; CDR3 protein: ASSESSGTEAF
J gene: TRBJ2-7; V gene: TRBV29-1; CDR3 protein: SVVGQGHYEQY
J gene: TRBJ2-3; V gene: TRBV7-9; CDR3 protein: ASSLGDRGRGTDTQY
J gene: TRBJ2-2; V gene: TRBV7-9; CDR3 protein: ASSRSGSGTGELF
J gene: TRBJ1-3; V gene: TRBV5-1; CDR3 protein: ASSLWYLSSGNTIY
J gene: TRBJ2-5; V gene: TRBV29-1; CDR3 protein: SALRDLREETQY
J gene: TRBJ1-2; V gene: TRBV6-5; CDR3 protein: ASSRRDRGPYGYT
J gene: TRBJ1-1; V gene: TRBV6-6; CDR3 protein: ASSCSPGTEAF
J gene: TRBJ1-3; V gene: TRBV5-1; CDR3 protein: ASSFSAGGAGNTIY
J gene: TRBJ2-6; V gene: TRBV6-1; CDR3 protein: ASSEGQSGANVLT
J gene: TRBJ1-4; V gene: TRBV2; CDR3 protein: ASTRTGGGNEKLF
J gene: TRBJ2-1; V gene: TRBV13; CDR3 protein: ASLFLGRGTDNEQF
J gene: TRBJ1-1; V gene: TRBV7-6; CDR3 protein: ASTPAPGKGNTEAF
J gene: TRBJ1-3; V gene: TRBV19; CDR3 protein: ASSSPGSHSGNTIY
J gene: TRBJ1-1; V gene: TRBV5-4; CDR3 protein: ASSGRPDTEAF
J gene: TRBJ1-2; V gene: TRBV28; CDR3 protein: ASSLPLGNRGDYGYT
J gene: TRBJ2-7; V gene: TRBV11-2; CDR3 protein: ASSPTGTHYEQY
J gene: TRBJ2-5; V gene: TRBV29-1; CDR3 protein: SVGSSVGETQY
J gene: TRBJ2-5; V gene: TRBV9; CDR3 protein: ASSAQQGLEQY
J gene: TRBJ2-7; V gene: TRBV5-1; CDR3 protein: ASRLSGTYEQY
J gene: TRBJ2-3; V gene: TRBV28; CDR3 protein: ASSTRDSSTDTQY
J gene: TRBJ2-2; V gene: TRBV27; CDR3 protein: ASSLEGANTGELF
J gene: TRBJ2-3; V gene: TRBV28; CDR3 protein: ASSLGFPRTPSTDTQY
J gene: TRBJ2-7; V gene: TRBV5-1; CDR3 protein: ASSSGHRGLYEQY
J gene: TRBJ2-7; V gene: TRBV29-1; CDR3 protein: SVWAGGDSEQY
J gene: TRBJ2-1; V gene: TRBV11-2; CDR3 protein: ASSPSGGGDEQF
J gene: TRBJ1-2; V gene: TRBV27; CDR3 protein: ASSPGTGNYGYT
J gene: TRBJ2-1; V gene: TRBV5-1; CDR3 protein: ASSRDSSSYNEQF
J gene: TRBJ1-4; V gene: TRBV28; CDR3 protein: ASSLTGGSARLF
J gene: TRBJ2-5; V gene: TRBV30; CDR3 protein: AWSLQGASETQY
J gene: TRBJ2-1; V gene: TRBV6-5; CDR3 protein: ASSLGRQGNEQF
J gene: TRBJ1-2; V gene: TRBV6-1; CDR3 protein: ASSAPSTYGYT
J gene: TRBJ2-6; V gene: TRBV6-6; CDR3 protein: ASSLSSGANVLT